This T cell receptor beta chain was obtained from a study of blood T cell repertoires in COVID-19. Overall study: Donors in the United States, Italy and Spain gave samples during acute or convalescent COVID-19. Nucleic acid was either cDNA or gDNA, and it came from T cells, B-cell-depleted T cells, or PBMCs.

Repertoires were generated with immunoSEQ multiplex PCR, while TCRdb's copy carries only in-frame clones and drops some. The table has hundreds of thousands of clones, 90% seen once. V was clipped by 0 bases and J by 8 bases, with 22 bases between them. Germline V gene data show CDR1 as LNHDA and CDR2 as SQIVND (reference sequence). This CDR3 has 17 amino acids. This clone appeared once. Enrolled through a virtual design, the participants were between 18 and 89 years of age and came from 24 US areas. This chain links TRBV19 with TRBJ1-1; the D is unclear. Material for sequencing was PBMCs or T cells enriched from blood (not recorded which). The TCR comes from a young woman with acute COVID-19. The CDR3 sequence is CASSIDLYSGIGGEAFF. CDR3 DNA sequence: TGTGCCAGTAGTATAGATCTATACTCGGGAATCGGAGGCGAAGCTTTCTTT.